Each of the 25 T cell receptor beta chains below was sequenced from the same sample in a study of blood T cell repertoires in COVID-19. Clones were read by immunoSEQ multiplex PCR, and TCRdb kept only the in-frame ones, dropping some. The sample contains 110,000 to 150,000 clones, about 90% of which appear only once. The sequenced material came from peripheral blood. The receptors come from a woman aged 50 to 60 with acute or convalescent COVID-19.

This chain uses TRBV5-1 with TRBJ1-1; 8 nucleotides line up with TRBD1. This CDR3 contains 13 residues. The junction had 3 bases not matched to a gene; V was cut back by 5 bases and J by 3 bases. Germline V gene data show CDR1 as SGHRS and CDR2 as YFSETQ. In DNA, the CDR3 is TGCGCCAGCAGGCACAGGGGGGACACTGAAGCTTTCTTT. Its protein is CASRHRGDTEAFF.

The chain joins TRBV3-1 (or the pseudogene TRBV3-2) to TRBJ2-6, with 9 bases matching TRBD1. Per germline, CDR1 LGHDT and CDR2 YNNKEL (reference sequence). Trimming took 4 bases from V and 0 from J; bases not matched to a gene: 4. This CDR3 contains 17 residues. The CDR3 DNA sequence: TGTGCCAGCAGCCCCTGGACAGGGGACTCTGGGGCCAACGTCCTGACTTTC. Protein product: CASSPWTGDSGANVLTF.

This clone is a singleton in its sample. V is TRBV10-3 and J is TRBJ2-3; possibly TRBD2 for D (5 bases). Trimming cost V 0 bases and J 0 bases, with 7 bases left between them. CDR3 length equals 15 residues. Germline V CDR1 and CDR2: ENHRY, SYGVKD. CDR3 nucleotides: TGTGCCATCAGTGAGTCCGGCGGGAGCACAGATACGCAGTATTTT. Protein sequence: CAISESGGSTDTQYF.

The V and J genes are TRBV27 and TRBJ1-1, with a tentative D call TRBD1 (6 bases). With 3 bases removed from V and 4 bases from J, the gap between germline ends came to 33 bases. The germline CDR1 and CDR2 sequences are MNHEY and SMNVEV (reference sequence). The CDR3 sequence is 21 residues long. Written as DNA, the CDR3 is TGTGCCAGCAGTTTTGTGGCTTATACGGGGACGGGGGGCTACGGGAGCACTGAAGCTTTCTTT. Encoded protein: CASSFVAYTGTGGYGSTEAFF.

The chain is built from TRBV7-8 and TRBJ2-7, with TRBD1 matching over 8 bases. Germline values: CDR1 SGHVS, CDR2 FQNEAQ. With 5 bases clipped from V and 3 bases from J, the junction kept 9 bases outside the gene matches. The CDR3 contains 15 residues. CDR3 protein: CASSPSTGGGYEQYF. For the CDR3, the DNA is TGTGCCAGCAGCCCCTCTACAGGGGGAGGCTACGAGCAGTACTTC.

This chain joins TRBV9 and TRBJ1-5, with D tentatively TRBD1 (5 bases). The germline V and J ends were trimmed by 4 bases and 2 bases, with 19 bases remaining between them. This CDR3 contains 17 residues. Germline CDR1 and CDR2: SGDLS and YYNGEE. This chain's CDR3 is CASSPGRGGGGNQPQHF. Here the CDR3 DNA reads TGTGCCAGCAGCCCTGGCCGAGGTGGGGGGGGCAATCAGCCCCAGCATTTT.

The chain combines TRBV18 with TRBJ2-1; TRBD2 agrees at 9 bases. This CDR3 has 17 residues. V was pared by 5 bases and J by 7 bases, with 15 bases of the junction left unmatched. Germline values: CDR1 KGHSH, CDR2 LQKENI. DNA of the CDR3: TGTGCCAGCTCATCCTACAGTCCCGGGACTAGCACGAATGAGCAGTTCTTC. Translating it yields CASSSYSPGTSTNEQFF.

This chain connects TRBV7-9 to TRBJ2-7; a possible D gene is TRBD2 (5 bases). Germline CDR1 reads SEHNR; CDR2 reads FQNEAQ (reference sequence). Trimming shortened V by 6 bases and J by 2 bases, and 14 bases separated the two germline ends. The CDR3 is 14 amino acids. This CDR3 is CASRKGGPPYEQYF. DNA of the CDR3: TGTGCCAGCAGGAAAGGAGGTCCTCCCTACGAGCAGTACTTC.

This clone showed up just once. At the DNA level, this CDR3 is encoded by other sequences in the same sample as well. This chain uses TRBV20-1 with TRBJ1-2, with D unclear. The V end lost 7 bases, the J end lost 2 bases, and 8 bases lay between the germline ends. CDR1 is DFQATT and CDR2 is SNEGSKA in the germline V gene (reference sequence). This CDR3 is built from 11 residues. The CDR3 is CSGRVNYGYTF. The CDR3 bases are TGCAGTGGCCGGGTGAACTATGGCTACACCTTC.

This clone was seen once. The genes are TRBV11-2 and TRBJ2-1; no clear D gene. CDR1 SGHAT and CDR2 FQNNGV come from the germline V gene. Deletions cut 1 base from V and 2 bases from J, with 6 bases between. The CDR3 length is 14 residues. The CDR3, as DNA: TGTGCCAGCAGCTTAGGTGGCCCCTACAATGAGCAGTTCTTC. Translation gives CASSLGGPYNEQFF.

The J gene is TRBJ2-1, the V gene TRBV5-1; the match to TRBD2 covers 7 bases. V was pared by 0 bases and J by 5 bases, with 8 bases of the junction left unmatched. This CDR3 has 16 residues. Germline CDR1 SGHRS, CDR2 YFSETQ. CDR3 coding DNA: TGCGCCAGCAGCTTGGCGGGGCCTAGCGGCAACAATGAGCAGTTCTTC. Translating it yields CASSLAGPSGNNEQFF.

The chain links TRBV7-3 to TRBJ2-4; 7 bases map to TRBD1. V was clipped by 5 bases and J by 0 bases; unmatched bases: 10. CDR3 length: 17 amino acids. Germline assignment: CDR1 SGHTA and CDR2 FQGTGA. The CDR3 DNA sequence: TGTGCCAGCAGCCCGACAGGGCCCAACACAGCCAAAAACATTCAGTACTTC. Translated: CASSPTGPNTAKNIQYF.

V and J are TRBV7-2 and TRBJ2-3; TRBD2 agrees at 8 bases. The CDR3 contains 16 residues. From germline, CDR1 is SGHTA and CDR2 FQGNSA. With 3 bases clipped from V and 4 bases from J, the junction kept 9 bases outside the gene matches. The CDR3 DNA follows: TGTGCCAGCAGCTTTAGCGGGGTGACTAGCGCAGATACGCAGTATTTT. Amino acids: CASSFSGVTSADTQYF.

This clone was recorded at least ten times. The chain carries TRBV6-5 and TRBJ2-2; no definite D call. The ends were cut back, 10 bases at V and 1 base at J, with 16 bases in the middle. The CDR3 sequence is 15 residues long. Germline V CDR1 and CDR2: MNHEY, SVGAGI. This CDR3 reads CATIPSERNTGELFF. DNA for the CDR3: TGTGCCACCATTCCGTCGGAGAGGAACACCGGGGAGCTGTTTTTT.

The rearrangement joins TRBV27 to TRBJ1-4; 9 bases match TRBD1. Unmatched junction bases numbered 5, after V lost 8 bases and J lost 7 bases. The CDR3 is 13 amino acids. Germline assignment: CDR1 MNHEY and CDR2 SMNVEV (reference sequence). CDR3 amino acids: CASGTGWGEKLFF. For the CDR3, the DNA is TGTGCCAGCGGGACAGGGTGGGGTGAAAAACTGTTTTTT.

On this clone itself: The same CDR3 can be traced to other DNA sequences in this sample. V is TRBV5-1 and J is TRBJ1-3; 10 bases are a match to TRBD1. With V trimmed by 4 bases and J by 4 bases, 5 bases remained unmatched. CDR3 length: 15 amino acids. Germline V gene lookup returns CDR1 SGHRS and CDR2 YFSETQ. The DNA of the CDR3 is TGCGCCAGCAGCAGTGACAGGGGGCTAGGAAACACCATATATTTT. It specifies CASSSDRGLGNTIYF.

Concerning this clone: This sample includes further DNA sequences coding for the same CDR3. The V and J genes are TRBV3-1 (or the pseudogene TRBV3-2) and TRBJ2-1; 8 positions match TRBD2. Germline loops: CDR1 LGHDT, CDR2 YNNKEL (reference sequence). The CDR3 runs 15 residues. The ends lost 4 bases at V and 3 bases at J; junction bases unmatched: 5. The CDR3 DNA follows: TGTGCCAGCAGCCCCGGTACTAGCGGCTACAATGAGCAGTTCTTC. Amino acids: CASSPGTSGYNEQFF.

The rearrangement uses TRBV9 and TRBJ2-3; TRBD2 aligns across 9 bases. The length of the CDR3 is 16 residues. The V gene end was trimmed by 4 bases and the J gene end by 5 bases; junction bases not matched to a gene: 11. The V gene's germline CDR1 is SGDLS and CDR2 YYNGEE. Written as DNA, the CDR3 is TGTGCCAGCAGCCTCGGGGTAGCGGGAGTTCAAGATACGCAGTATTTT. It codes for CASSLGVAGVQDTQYF.

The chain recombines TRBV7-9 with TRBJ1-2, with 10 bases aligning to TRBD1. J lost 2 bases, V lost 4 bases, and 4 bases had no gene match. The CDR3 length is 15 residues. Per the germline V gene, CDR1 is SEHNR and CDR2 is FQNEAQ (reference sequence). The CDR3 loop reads CASSSGQGKNYGYTF. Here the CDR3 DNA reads TGTGCCAGCAGCTCGGGACAGGGGAAGAACTATGGCTACACCTTC.

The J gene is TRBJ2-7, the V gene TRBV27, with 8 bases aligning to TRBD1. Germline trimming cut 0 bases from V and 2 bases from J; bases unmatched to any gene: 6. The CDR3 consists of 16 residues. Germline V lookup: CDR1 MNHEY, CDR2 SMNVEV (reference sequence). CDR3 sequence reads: CASSLSGQGLPYEQYF. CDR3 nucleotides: TGTGCCAGCAGTTTATCCGGACAGGGACTCCCCTACGAGCAGTACTTC.

The CDR3 DNA is TGTGCCAGTAGGGATAGCGGGACTACCAGCAATGAGCAGTTCTTC. Its translation is CASRDSGTTSNEQFF. This sequence joins TRBV19 and TRBJ2-1; 8 nucleotides align to TRBD2. Germline-derived CDR1 and CDR2 are LNHDA and SQIVND (reference sequence). The ends lost 6 bases at V and 6 bases at J; junction bases unmatched: 10. The CDR3 covers 15 residues.

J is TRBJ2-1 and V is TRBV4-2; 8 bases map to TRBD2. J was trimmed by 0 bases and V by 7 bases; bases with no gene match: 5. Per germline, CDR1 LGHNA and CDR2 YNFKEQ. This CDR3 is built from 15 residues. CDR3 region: CASNGGASSYNEQFF. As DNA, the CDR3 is TGTGCCAGCAACGGGGGGGCGAGCTCCTACAATGAGCAGTTCTTC.

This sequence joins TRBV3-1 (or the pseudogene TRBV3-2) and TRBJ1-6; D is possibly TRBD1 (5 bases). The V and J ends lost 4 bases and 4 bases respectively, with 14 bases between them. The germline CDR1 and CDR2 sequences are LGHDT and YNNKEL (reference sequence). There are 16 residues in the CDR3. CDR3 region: CASSLRGGMYNSPLHF. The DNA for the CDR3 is TGTGCCAGCAGCCTTAGGGGAGGGATGTATAATTCACCCCTCCACTTT.

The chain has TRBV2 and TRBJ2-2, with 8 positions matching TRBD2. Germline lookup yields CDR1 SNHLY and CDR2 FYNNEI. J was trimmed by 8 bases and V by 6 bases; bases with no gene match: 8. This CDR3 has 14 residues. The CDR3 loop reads CASRKLAVTGELFF. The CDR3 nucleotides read TGTGCCAGCAGGAAACTAGCGGTTACGGGGGAGCTGTTTTTT.

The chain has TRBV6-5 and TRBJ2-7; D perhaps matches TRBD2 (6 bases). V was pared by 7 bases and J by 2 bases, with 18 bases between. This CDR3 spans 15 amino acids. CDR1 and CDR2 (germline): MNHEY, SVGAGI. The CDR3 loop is CASNSAYGGTYEQYF. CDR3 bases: TGTGCCAGCAATTCAGCCTACGGGGGAACCTACGAGCAGTACTTC.